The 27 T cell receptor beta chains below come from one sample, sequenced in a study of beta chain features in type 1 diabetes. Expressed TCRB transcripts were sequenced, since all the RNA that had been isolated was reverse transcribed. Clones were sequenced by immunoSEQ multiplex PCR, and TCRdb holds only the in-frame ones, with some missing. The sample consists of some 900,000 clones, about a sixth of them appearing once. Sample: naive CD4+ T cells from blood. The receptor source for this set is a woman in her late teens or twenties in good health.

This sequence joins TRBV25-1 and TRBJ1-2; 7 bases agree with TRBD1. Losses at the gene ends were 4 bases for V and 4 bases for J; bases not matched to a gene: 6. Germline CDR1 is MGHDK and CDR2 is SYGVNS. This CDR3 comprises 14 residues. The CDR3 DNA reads TGTGCCAGCAGTGGCCCGGGACAGTCCTATGGCTACACCTTC. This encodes CASSGPGQSYGYTF.

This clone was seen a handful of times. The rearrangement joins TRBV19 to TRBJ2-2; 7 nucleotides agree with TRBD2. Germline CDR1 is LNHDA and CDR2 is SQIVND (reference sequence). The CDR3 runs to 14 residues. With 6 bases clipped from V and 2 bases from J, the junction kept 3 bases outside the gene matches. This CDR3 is CASRASGNTGELFF. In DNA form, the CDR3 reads TGTGCCAGTAGAGCTAGCGGTAACACCGGGGAGCTGTTTTTT.

The CDR3 bases are TGTGCTAGTGGGGGGACAGAGCAAGAGACCCAGTACTTC. It specifies CASGGTEQETQYF. The V call is TRBV12-5, the J call TRBJ2-5, with 7 positions matching TRBD1. V shed 6 bases, J shed 2 bases, and the junction held 3 bases outside the gene matches. Germline V gene data show CDR1 as LGHNT and CDR2 as FRNRAP. This CDR3 spans 13 amino acids.

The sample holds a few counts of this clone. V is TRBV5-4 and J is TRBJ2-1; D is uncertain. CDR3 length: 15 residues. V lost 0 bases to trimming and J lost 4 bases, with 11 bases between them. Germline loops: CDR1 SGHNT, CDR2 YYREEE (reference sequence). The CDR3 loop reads CASSLDLKSYNEQFF. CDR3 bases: TGTGCCAGCAGCTTGGACTTGAAATCGTACAATGAGCAGTTCTTC.

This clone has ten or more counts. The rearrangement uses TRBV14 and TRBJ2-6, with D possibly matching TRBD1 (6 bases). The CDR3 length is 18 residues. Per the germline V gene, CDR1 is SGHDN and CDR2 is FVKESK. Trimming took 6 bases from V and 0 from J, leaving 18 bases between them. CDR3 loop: CASSPYSGQLSGANVLTF. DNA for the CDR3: TGTGCCAGCAGTCCTTACTCGGGACAACTCTCTGGGGCCAACGTCCTGACTTTC.

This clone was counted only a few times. This chain's CDR3 is CAIRQGGGTEAFF. The CDR3 DNA sequence: TGTGCCATCAGACAGGGCGGTGGCACTGAAGCTTTCTTT. This rearrangement joins TRBV10-3 to TRBJ1-1, with D maybe TRBD1 (6 bases). Germline V gives CDR1 ENHRY, CDR2 SYGVKD. This CDR3 has 13 amino acids. Trimming cost V 6 bases and J 4 bases, with 12 bases left between them.

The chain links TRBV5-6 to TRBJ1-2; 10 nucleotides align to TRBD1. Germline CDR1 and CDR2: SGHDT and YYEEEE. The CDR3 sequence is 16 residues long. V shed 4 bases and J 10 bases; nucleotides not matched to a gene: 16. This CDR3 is CASSSIRDRGRRVYTF. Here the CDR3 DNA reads TGTGCCAGCAGCAGTATCCGGGACAGGGGACGAAGAGTCTACACCTTC. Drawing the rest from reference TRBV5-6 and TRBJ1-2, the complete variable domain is DAGVTQSPTHLIKTRGQQVTLRCSPKSGHDTVSWYQQALGQGPQFIFQYYEEEERQRGNFPDRFSGHQFPNYSSELNVNALLLGDSALYLCASSSIRDRGRRVYTFGSGTRLTVV.

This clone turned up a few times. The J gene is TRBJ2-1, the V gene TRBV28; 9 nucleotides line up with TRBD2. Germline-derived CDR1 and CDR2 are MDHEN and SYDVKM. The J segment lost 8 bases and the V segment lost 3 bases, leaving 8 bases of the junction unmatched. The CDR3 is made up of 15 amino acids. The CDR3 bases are TGTGCCAGCAGTTTCTTAGCGGGAGTTTTGGATGAGCAGTTCTTC. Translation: CASSFLAGVLDEQFF.

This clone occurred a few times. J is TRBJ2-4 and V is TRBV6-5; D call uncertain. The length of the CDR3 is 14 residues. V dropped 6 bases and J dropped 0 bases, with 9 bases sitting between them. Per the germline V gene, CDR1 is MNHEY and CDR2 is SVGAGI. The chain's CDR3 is CASSTPLAKNIQYF. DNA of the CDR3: TGTGCCAGCAGCACGCCACTAGCCAAAAACATTCAGTACTTC.

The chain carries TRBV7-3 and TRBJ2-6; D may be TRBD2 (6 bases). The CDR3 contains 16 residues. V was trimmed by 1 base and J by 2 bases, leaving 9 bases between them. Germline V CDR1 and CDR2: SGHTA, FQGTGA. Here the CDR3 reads CASSLMGEAGANVLTF. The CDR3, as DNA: TGTGCCAGCAGCTTAATGGGGGAGGCTGGGGCCAACGTCCTGACTTTC.

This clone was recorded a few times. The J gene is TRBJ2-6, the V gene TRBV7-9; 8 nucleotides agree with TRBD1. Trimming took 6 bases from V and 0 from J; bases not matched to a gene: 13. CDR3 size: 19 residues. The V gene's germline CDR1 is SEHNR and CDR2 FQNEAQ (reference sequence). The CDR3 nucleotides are TGTGCCAGCAGGGGGACAGGAACTCCCAGGCGCTCTGGGGCCAACGTCCTGACTTTC. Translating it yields CASRGTGTPRRSGANVLTF. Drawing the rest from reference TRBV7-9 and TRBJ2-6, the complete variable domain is DTGVSQNPRHKITKRGQNVTFRCDPISEHNRLYWYRQTLGQGPEFLTYFQNEAQLEKSRLLSDRFSAERPKGSFSTLEIQRTEQGDSAMYLCASRGTGTPRRSGANVLTFGAGSRLTVL.

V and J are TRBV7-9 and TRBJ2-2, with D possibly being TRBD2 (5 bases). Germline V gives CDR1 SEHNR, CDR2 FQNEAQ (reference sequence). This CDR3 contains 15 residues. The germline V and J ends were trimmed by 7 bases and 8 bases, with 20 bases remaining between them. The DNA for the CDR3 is TGTGCCAGCACACCGGGCCCTAGCCTGGCAGGGGAGCTGTTTTTT. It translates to CASTPGPSLAGELFF.

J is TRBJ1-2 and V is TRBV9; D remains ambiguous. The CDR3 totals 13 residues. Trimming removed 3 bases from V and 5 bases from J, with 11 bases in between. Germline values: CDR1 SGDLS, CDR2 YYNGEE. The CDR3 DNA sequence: TGTGCCAGCAGCGGGGGTAGAAATTATGGCTACACCTTC. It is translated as CASSGGRNYGYTF.

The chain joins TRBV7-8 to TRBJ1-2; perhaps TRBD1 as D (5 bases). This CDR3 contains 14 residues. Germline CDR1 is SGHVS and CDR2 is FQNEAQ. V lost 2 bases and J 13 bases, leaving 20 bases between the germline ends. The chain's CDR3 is CASSLTGRVEMGTF. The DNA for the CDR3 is TGTGCCAGCAGCTTAACGGGACGGGTAGAGATGGGCACCTTC.

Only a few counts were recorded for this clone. The CDR3 sequence is CASRGRGAASPLHF. CDR3 nucleotide sequence: TGTGCCAGCAGGGGCAGGGGAGCTGCTTCACCCCTCCACTTT. The chain employs TRBV6-6 and TRBJ1-6; D perhaps matches TRBD1 (6 bases). V was clipped by 6 bases and J by 9 bases, with 15 bases between them. Germline V CDR1 and CDR2: MNHNY, SVGAGI (reference sequence). The CDR3 runs to 14 residues.

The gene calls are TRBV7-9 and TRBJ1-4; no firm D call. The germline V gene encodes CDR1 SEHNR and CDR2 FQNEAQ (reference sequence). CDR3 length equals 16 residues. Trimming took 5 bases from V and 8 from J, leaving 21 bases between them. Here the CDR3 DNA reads TGTGCCAGCAGCCCTCTGCCTTCTTCCGGCGGCGAAAAACTGTTTTTT. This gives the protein CASSPLPSSGGEKLFF. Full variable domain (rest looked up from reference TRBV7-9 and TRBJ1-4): DTGVSQNPRHKITKRGQNVTFRCDPISEHNRLYWYRQTLGQGPEFLTYFQNEAQLEKSRLLSDRFSAERPKGSFSTLEIQRTEQGDSAMYLCASSPLPSSGGEKLFFGSGTQLSVL.

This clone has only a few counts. The CDR3 nucleotides read TGTGCCAGCAGAAAACGGACTAGCGGGAGTGTTGGGAATGAGCAGTTCTTC. Its protein product is CASRKRTSGSVGNEQFF. The V gene is TRBV2, the J gene TRBJ2-1; TRBD2 matches at 13 bases. CDR3 length: 17 amino acids. The V gene's germline CDR1 is SNHLY and CDR2 FYNNEI. Trimming took 6 bases from V and 7 from J; bases not matched to a gene: 12.

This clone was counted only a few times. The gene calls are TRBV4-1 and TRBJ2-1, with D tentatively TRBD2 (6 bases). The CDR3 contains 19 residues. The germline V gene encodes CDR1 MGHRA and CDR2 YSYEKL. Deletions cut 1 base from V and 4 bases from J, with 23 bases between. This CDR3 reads CASSQGVQGLAGRYNEQFF. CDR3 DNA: TGCGCCAGCAGCCAAGGTGTTCAGGGTTTAGCTGGGAGGTACAATGAGCAGTTCTTC.

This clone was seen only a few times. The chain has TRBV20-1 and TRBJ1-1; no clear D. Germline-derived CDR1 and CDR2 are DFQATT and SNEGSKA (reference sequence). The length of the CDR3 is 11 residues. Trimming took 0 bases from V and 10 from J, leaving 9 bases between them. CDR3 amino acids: CSAREAQAAFF. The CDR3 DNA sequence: TGCAGTGCTAGAGAGGCTCAGGCAGCTTTCTTT.

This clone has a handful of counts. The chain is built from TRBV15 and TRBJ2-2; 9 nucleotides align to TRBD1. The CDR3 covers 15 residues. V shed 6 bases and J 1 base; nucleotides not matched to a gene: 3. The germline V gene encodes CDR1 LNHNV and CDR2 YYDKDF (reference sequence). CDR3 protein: CATRVGQGNTGELFF. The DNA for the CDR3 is TGTGCCACCAGGGTGGGACAGGGGAACACCGGGGAGCTGTTTTTT. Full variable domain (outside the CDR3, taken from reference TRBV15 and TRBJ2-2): DAMVIQNPRYQVTQFGKPVTLSCSQTLNHNVMYWYQQKSSQAPKLLFHYYDKDFNNEADTPDNFQSRRPNTSFCFLDIRSPGLGDTAMYLCATRVGQGNTGELFFGEGSRLTVL.

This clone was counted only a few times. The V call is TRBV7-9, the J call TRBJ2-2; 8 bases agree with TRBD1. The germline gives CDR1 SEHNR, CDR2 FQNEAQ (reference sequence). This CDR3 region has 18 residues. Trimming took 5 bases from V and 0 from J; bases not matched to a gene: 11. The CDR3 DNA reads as TGTGCCAGCAGCCAAAGGACGGGACAGGTGACGAACACCGGGGAGCTGTTTTTT. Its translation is CASSQRTGQVTNTGELFF.

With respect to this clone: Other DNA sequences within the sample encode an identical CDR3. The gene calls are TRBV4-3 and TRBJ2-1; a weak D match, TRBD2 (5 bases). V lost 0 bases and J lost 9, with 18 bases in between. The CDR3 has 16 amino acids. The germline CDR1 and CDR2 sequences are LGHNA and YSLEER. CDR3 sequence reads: CASSQDSTYRGGEQFF. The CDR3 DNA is TGCGCCAGCAGCCAAGACAGTACATACCGGGGTGGTGAGCAGTTCTTC.

CDR3 loop: CASSLNAGEQFF. The CDR3 coding sequence is TGTGCCAGCAGTTTAAACGCTGGTGAGCAGTTCTTC. J is TRBJ2-7 and V is TRBV28; D remains ambiguous. The J call may be incorrect, as the DNA end agrees better with TRBJ2-1. Germline V lookup: CDR1 MDHEN, CDR2 SYDVKM. This CDR3 has 12 residues.

The CDR3 DNA reads TGTGCCAGCAGCTCCGGCGTAATAGCGGGAGGCTACGAGCAGTACTTC. It encodes CASSSGVIAGGYEQYF. This sequence joins TRBV7-8 and TRBJ2-7; 10 nucleotides match TRBD2. This CDR3 has 16 amino acids. In germline, CDR1 is SGHVS, CDR2 FQNEAQ. The V gene end was trimmed by 4 bases and the J gene end by 3 bases; junction bases not matched to a gene: 9. The full variable domain, rest sourced from reference TRBV7-8 and TRBJ2-7, is GAGVSQSPRYKVAKRGQDVALRCDPISGHVSLFWYQQALGQGPEFLTYFQNEAQLDKSGLPSDRFFAERPEGSVSTLKIQRTQQEDSAVYLCASSSGVIAGGYEQYFGPGTRLTVT.

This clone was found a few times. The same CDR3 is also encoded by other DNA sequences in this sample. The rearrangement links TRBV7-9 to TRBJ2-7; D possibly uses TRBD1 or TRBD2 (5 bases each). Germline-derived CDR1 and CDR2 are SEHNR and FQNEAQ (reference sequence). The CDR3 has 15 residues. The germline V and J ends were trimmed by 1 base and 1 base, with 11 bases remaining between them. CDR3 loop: CASSLGGGRSYEQYF. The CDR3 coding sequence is TGTGCCAGCAGCTTAGGTGGGGGAAGATCCTACGAGCAGTACTTC. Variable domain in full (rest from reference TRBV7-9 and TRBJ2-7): DTGVSQNPRHKITKRGQNVTFRCDPISEHNRLYWYRQTLGQGPEFLTYFQNEAQLEKSRLLSDRFSAERPKGSFSTLEIQRTEQGDSAMYLCASSLGGGRSYEQYFGPGTRLTVT.

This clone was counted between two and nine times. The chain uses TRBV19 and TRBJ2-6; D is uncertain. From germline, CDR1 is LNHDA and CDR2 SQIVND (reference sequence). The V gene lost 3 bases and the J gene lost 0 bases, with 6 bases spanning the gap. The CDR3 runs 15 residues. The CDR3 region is CASSISHSGANVLTF. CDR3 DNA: TGTGCCAGTAGTATCTCCCACTCTGGGGCCAACGTCCTGACTTTC. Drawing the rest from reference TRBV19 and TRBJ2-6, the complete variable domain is DGGITQSPKYLFRKEGQNVTLSCEQNLNHDAMYWYRQDPGQGLRLIYYSQIVNDFQKGDIAEGYSVSREKKESFPLTVTSAQKNPTAFYLCASSISHSGANVLTFGAGSRLTVL.

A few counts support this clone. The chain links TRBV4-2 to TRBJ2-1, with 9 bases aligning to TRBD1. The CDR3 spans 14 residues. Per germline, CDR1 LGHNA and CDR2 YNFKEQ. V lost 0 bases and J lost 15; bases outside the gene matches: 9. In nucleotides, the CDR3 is TGTGCCAGCAGCCAAGATCTGGTCGGGACAGGGCTGTTCTTC. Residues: CASSQDLVGTGLFF.